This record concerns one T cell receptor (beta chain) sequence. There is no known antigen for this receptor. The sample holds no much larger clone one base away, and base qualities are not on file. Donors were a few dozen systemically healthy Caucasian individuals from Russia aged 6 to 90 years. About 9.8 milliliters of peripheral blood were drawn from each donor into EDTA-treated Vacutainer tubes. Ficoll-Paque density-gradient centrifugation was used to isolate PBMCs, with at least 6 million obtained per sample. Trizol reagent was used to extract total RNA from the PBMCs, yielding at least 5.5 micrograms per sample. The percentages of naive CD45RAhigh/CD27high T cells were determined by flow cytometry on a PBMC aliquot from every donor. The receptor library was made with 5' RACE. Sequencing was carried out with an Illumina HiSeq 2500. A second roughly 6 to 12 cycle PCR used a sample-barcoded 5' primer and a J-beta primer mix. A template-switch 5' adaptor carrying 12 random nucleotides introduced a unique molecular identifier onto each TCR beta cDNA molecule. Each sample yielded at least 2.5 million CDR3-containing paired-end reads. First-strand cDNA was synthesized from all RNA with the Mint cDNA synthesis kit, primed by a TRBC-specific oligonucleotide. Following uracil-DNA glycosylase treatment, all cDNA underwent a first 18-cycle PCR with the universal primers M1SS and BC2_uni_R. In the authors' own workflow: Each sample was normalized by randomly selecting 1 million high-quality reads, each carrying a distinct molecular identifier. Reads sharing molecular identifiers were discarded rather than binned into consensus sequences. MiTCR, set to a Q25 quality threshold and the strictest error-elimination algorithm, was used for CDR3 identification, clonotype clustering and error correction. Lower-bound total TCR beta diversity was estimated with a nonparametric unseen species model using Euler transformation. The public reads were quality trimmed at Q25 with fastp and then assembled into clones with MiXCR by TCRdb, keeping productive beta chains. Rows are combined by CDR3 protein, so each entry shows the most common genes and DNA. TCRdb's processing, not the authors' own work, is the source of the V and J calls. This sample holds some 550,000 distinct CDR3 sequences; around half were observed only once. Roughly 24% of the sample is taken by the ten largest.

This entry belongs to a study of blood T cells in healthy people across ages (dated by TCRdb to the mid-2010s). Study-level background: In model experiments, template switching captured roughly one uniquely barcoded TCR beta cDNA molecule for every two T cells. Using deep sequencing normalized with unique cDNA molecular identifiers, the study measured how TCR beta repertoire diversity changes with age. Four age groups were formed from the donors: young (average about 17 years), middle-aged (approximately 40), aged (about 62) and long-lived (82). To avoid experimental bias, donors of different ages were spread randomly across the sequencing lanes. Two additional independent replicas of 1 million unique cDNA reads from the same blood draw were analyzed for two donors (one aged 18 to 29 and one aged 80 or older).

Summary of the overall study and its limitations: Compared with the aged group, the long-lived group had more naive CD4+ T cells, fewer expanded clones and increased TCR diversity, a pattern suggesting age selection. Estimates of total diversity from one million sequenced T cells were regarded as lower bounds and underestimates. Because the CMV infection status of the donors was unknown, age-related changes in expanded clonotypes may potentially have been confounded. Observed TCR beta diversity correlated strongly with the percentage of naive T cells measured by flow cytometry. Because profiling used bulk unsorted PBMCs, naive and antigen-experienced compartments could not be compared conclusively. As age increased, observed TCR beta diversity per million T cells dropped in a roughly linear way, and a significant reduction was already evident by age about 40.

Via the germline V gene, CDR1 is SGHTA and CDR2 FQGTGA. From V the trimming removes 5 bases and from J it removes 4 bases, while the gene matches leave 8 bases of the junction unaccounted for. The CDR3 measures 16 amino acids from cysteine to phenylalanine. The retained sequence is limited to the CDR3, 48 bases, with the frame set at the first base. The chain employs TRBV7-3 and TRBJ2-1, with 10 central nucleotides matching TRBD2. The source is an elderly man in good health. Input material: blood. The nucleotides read TGTGCCAGCAGCCAAAAACCTAGCGGGAGTTACAATGAGCAGTTCTTC. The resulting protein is CASSQKPSGSYNEQFF.